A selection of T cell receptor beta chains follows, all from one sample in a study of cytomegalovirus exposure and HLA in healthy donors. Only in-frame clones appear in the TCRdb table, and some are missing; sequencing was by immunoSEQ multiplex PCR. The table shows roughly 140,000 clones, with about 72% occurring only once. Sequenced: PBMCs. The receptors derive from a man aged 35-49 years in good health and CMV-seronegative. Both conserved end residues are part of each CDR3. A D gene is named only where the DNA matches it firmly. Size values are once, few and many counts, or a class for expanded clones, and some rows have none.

CDR3 protein: CTSSQGGGYTF
CDR3 DNA: TGCACCAGCAGCCAAGGGGGCGGCTACACCTTC
clone size: .
J gene: TRBJ1-2
D gene: .
V gene: TRBV1

CDR3 protein: CARGGGYTF
CDR3 DNA: TGTGCCCGGGGGGGTGGCTACACCTTC
clone size: .
J gene: TRBJ1-2
D gene: .
V gene: TRBV30

CDR3 protein: CASSLAGVYEQYF
CDR3 DNA: TGCGCCAGCAGCTTGGCAGGGGTCTACGAGCAGTACTTC
clone size: .
J gene: TRBJ2-7
D gene: .
V gene: TRBV5-1

CDR3 protein: CASSRRLAGSSYEQYF
CDR3 DNA: TGTGCCAGCAGCCGAAGACTAGCGGGGAGCTCCTACGAGCAGTACTTC
clone size: few
J gene: TRBJ2-7
D gene: TRBD2
V gene: TRBV13

CDR3 protein: CASSQPLTSGYGYTF
CDR3 DNA: TGCGCCAGCAGCCAACCACTAACTAGCGGCTATGGCTACACCTTC
clone size: .
J gene: TRBJ1-2
D gene: .
V gene: TRBV4-1

CDR3 protein: CASSVAGGMSYNEQFF
CDR3 DNA: TGTGCCAGCAGCGTAGCCGGCGGGATGAGCTACAATGAGCAGTTCTTC
clone size: .
J gene: TRBJ2-1
D gene: .
V gene: TRBV9

CDR3 protein: CASSLEGRTGELFF
CDR3 DNA: TGTGCCAGCAGCTTAGAAGGGAGGACCGGGGAGCTGTTTTTT
clone size: .
J gene: TRBJ2-2
D gene: .
V gene: TRBV7-9

CDR3 protein: CASSLLRQGDYEQYF
CDR3 DNA: TGTGCCAGCAGCTTACTCCGACAGGGAGACTACGAGCAGTACTTC
clone size: few
J gene: TRBJ2-7
D gene: TRBD1
V gene: TRBV11-2

CDR3 protein: CASSPRWLAPHYLYEQYF
CDR3 DNA: TGTGCCAGCTCACCTCGGTGGCTAGCGCCTCATTACCTTTACGAGCAGTACTTC
clone size: .
J gene: TRBJ2-7
D gene: .
V gene: TRBV18

CDR3 protein: CASSSGTGFTGELFF
CDR3 DNA: TGCGCCAGCAGTTCCGGGACAGGGTTTACCGGGGAGCTGTTTTTT
clone size: .
J gene: TRBJ2-2
D gene: TRBD1
V gene: TRBV4-1

CDR3 protein: CASSYAGGYEGETQYF
CDR3 DNA: TGTGCCAGCAGCTACGCGGGAGGTTATGAGGGAGAGACCCAGTACTTC
clone size: .
J gene: TRBJ2-5
D gene: TRBD2
V gene: TRBV7-6

CDR3 protein: CASREQGSDEQYF
CDR3 DNA: TGTGCCAGCAGAGAACAGGGATCGGACGAGCAGTACTTC
clone size: .
J gene: TRBJ2-7
D gene: .
V gene: TRBV28

CDR3 protein: CASSDRTSASYEQYF
CDR3 DNA: TGTGCCAGCAGTGACCGGACTAGCGCCTCCTACGAGCAGTACTTC
clone size: .
J gene: TRBJ2-7
D gene: TRBD2
V gene: TRBV2

CDR3 protein: CASSGWDRSGTEAFF
CDR3 DNA: TGTGCCAGCAGTGGATGGGACAGATCGGGCACTGAAGCTTTCTTT
clone size: few
J gene: TRBJ1-1
D gene: TRBD1
V gene: TRBV6-5

CDR3 protein: CASSWDRGDYGYTF
CDR3 DNA: TGTGCCAGCAGCTGGGACAGGGGTGACTATGGCTACACCTTC
clone size: .
J gene: TRBJ1-2
D gene: TRBD1
V gene: TRBV7-8

CDR3 protein: CASSQEGGVGGSMNTEAFF
CDR3 DNA: TGCGCCAGCAGCCAAGAGGGGGGTGTTGGGGGATCCATGAACACTGAAGCTTTCTTT
clone size: few
J gene: TRBJ1-1
D gene: .
V gene: TRBV4-1

CDR3 protein: CASSPEQGKKLFF
CDR3 DNA: TGTGCCAGCAGCCCCGAACAGGGGAAAAAACTGTTTTTT
clone size: .
J gene: TRBJ1-4
D gene: TRBD1
V gene: TRBV7-8

CDR3 protein: CASSGHYEQYF
CDR3 DNA: TGTGCCAGCAGTGGACACTACGAGCAGTACTTC
clone size: .
J gene: TRBJ2-7
D gene: .
V gene: TRBV2

CDR3 protein: CASSEALAGNNEQFF
CDR3 DNA: TGCGCCAGCAGTGAAGCGCTAGCGGGGAACAATGAGCAGTTCTTC
clone size: .
J gene: TRBJ2-1
D gene: TRBD2
V gene: TRBV10-1

CDR3 protein: CASSQDRDTEAFF
CDR3 DNA: TGCGCCAGCAGCCAAGACAGGGACACTGAAGCTTTCTTT
clone size: .
J gene: TRBJ1-1
D gene: .
V gene: TRBV4-1

CDR3 protein: CASNVGGSLITDTQYF
CDR3 DNA: TGTGCCAGCAACGTGGGCGGGAGCCTAATCACAGATACGCAGTATTTT
clone size: few
J gene: TRBJ2-3
D gene: TRBD2
V gene: TRBV5-6

CDR3 protein: CASTHPRQGEKGYTF
CDR3 DNA: TGTGCCAGCACCCACCCGAGACAGGGCGAGAAAGGCTACACCTTC
clone size: .
J gene: TRBJ1-2
D gene: TRBD1
V gene: TRBV11-2

CDR3 protein: CASSFNPPPGLGETQYF
CDR3 DNA: TGCGCCAGCAGCTTCAACCCCCCCCCGGGATTGGGAGAGACCCAGTACTTC
clone size: .
J gene: TRBJ2-5
D gene: .
V gene: TRBV5-1

CDR3 protein: CASSYSQKTGNTIYF
CDR3 DNA: TGTGCCAGCAGTTACTCGCAGAAGACTGGAAACACCATATATTTT
clone size: .
J gene: TRBJ1-3
D gene: .
V gene: TRBV6-6

CDR3 protein: CASSYSSGLGTQYF
CDR3 DNA: TGTGCCAGCAGTTACTCGAGTGGACTAGGGACGCAGTATTTT
clone size: .
J gene: TRBJ2-3
D gene: TRBD2
V gene: TRBV6-5

CDR3 protein: CASSLSGGAYNEQFF
CDR3 DNA: TGTGCCAGCTCTCTAAGCGGGGGGGCTTACAATGAGCAGTTCTTC
clone size: few
J gene: TRBJ2-1
D gene: TRBD2
V gene: TRBV18

CDR3 protein: CASSLGFGIDTYTDTQYF
CDR3 DNA: TGTGCCAGCAGTTTAGGATTCGGGATCGATACGTATACAGATACGCAGTATTTT
clone size: .
J gene: TRBJ2-3
D gene: .
V gene: TRBV27

CDR3 protein: CASSQNSGSASYEQYF
CDR3 DNA: TGCGCCAGCAGCCAAAATAGCGGGTCCGCCTCCTACGAGCAGTACTTC
clone size: .
J gene: TRBJ2-7
D gene: TRBD2
V gene: TRBV5-1

CDR3 protein: CASSSPWAGQETQYF
CDR3 DNA: TGTGCCAGCAGTTCCCCATGGGCGGGTCAAGAGACCCAGTACTTC
clone size: .
J gene: TRBJ2-5
D gene: .
V gene: TRBV28

CDR3 protein: CASSQWKGDYGYTF
CDR3 DNA: TGTGCCAGCAGCCAATGGAAGGGGGACTATGGCTACACCTTC
clone size: .
J gene: TRBJ1-2
D gene: .
V gene: TRBV14

CDR3 protein: CAISGTRVGSSYEQYF
CDR3 DNA: TGTGCCATCAGTGGGACCCGAGTGGGGAGCTCCTACGAGCAGTACTTC
clone size: .
J gene: TRBJ2-7
D gene: .
V gene: TRBV10-3

CDR3 protein: CASSGGTGDYNSPLHF
CDR3 DNA: TGCGCCAGCAGCGGGGGGACAGGGGACTATAATTCACCCCTCCACTTT
clone size: few
J gene: TRBJ1-6
D gene: TRBD1
V gene: TRBV5-1

CDR3 protein: CASSSGTSGGIKTQYF
CDR3 DNA: TGTGCCAGCAGCTCAGGGACTAGCGGGGGGATCAAGACCCAGTACTTC
clone size: few
J gene: TRBJ2-5
D gene: TRBD2
V gene: TRBV7-3

CDR3 protein: CASSLAGGYRNYEQYF
CDR3 DNA: TGCGCCAGCAGCTTGGCGGGGGGGTACCGAAACTACGAGCAGTACTTC
clone size: .
J gene: TRBJ2-7
D gene: TRBD2
V gene: TRBV5-1

CDR3 protein: CAITREPSYNEQFF
CDR3 DNA: TGTGCCATCACAAGGGAGCCTTCCTACAATGAGCAGTTCTTC
clone size: once
J gene: TRBJ2-1
D gene: .
V gene: TRBV10-3

CDR3 protein: CASSNRTGKNTDTQYF
CDR3 DNA: TGTGCCAGCAGCAATAGGACAGGGAAAAATACAGATACGCAGTATTTT
clone size: .
J gene: TRBJ2-3
D gene: .
V gene: TRBV21-1

CDR3 protein: CASSLLSGFTDTQYF
CDR3 DNA: TGCGCCAGCAGCTTGTTATCGGGGTTCACAGATACGCAGTATTTT
clone size: few
J gene: TRBJ2-3
D gene: .
V gene: TRBV5-1

CDR3 protein: CASSSTGVWEKLFF
CDR3 DNA: TGTGCCAGCAGTTCGACAGGGGTTTGGGAAAAACTGTTTTTT
clone size: few
J gene: TRBJ1-4
D gene: TRBD1
V gene: TRBV6-5

CDR3 protein: CASSLGQFDYGYTF
CDR3 DNA: TGTGCCAGCAGCTTAGGACAGTTCGACTATGGCTACACCTTC
clone size: .
J gene: TRBJ1-2
D gene: .
V gene: TRBV7-9

CDR3 protein: CASSLDRQGARAYEQYF
CDR3 DNA: TGCGCCAGCAGTCTTGACAGACAGGGTGCACGGGCCTACGAGCAGTACTTC
clone size: once
J gene: TRBJ2-7
D gene: TRBD1
V gene: TRBV10-2

CDR3 protein: CAWSEQNTEAFF
CDR3 DNA: TGTGCCTGGAGTGAGCAAAACACTGAAGCTTTCTTT
clone size: .
J gene: TRBJ1-1
D gene: .
V gene: TRBV30

CDR3 protein: CASSLQGLGYGYTF
CDR3 DNA: TGTGCCAGCAGCCTACAGGGATTAGGGTATGGCTACACCTTC
clone size: few
J gene: TRBJ1-2
D gene: .
V gene: TRBV5-6

CDR3 protein: CASSQVGRGSYNSPLNF
CDR3 DNA: .
clone size: .
J gene: TRBJ1-6
D gene: .
V gene: TRBV4-1

CDR3 protein: CASSHSAGAGETQYF
CDR3 DNA: TGTGCCAGCAGCCACTCCGCGGGGGCCGGGGAGACCCAGTACTTC
clone size: .
J gene: TRBJ2-5
D gene: .
V gene: TRBV5-6

CDR3 protein: CASSLLAGGFNEQFF
CDR3 DNA: TGTGCCAGCAGCTTACTAGCGGGGGGATTCAATGAGCAGTTCTTC
clone size: .
J gene: TRBJ2-1
D gene: TRBD2
V gene: TRBV7-3

CDR3 protein: CASSLTASGISEQYF
CDR3 DNA: TGTGCCAGCAGCCTTACGGCTAGCGGGATAAGCGAGCAGTACTTC
clone size: .
J gene: TRBJ2-7
D gene: TRBD2
V gene: TRBV7-9

CDR3 protein: CASRNRGPGLEQYF
CDR3 DNA: TGTGCCAGCAGAAACAGGGGGCCTGGACTCGAGCAGTACTTC
clone size: .
J gene: TRBJ2-7
D gene: TRBD1
V gene: TRBV28

CDR3 protein: CASSTGQQPSSGYTF
CDR3 DNA: TGTGCCAGCAGCACAGGACAGCAACCGAGCTCGGGCTACACCTTC
clone size: once
J gene: TRBJ1-2
D gene: .
V gene: TRBV7-9

CDR3 protein: CATSRDWGQGNSPLHF
CDR3 DNA: TGTGCCACCAGCAGAGATTGGGGACAGGGCAATTCACCCCTCCACTTT
clone size: .
J gene: TRBJ1-6
D gene: TRBD1
V gene: TRBV15

CDR3 protein: CASSQGPATEAFF
CDR3 DNA: TGTGCCAGCTCACAGGGGCCTGCCACTGAAGCTTTCTTT
clone size: .
J gene: TRBJ1-1
D gene: .
V gene: TRBV18

CDR3 protein: CASRIAPISYNEQFF
CDR3 DNA: TGTGCCAGCAGAATAGCGCCGATCTCCTACAATGAGCAGTTCTTC
clone size: few
J gene: TRBJ2-1
D gene: .
V gene: TRBV6-6

CDR3 protein: CASSQQDTLSNTEAFF
CDR3 DNA: TGCGCCAGCAGCCAGCAGGACACCCTTTCGAACACTGAAGCTTTCTTT
clone size: few
J gene: TRBJ1-1
D gene: .
V gene: TRBV4-1